One TCR beta chain is described in this entry. What it binds is not known. These data originate in a study of human thymus T cells. General study findings and limits: Unrelated people showed highly overlapping thymic repertoires, related research reported. The authors found apparently biased V and J gene usage in thymic and blood repertoires.

Germline-derived CDR1 and CDR2 are SGHAT and FQNNGV. Trimming took off 2 bases at V and 7 bases at J, with 11 bases between the two ends. This CDR3 contains 14 residues. Here immunoSEQ multiplex PCR was the method, and the copy in TCRdb shows in-frame clones only, minus some. The sample has about 78,000 clones, 90% to 97% seen once. Thymic resections from corrective heart surgery supplied the tissue. The donors were infants in Finland with congenital heart defects, otherwise immunologically healthy. Sequencing used thymus tissue. This sequence originates from a boy under three years old with a congenital heart defect but otherwise immunologically healthy. The chain recombines TRBV11-2 with TRBJ2-2; maybe TRBD2 (7 bases). This CDR3 is CASSLRGASGELFF. In nucleotides, the CDR3 is TGTGCCAGCAGCTTACGGGGGGCTAGCGGGGAGCTGTTTTTT.